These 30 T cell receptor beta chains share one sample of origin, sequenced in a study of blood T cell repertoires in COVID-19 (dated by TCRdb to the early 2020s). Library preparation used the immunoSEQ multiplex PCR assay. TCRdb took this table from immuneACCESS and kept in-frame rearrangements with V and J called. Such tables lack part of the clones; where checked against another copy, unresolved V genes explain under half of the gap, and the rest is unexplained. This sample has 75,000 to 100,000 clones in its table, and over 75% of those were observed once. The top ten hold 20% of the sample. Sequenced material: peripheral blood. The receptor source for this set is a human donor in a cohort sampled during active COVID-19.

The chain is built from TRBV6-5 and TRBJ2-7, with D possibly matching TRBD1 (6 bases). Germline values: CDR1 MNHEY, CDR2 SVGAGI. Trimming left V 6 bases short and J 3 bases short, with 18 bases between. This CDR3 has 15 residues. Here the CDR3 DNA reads TGTGCCAGCAGCCCCCCAGGGGCAACGGACTACGAGCAGTACTTC. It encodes CASSPPGATDYEQYF.

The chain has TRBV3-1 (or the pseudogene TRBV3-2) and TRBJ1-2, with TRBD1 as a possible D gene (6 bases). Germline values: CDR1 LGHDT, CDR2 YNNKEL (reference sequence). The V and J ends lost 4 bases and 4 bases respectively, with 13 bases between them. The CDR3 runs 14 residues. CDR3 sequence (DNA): TGTGCCAGCAGCCCCTGGACAGAGTCCTATGGCTACACCTTC. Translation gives CASSPWTESYGYTF.

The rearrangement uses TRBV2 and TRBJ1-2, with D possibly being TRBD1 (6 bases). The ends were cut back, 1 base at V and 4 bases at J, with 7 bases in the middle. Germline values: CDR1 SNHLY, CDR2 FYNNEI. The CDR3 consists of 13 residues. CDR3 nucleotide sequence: TGTGCCAGCAGTGAAGGCAGGGGCTATGGCTACACCTTC. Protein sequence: CASSEGRGYGYTF.

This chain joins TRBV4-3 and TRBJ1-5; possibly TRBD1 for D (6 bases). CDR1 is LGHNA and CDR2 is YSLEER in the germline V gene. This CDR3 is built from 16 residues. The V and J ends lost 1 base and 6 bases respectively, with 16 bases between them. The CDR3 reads CASSQAVGQGSQPQHF. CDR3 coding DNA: TGCGCCAGCAGCCAAGCTGTGGGGCAGGGGAGTCAGCCCCAGCATTTT.

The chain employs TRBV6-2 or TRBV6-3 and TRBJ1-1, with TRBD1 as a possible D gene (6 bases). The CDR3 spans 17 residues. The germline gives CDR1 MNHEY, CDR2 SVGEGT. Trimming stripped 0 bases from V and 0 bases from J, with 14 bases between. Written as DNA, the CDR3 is TGTGCCAGCAGTTACTCACAGGGCGGTTTGATGAACACTGAAGCTTTCTTT. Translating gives CASSYSQGGLMNTEAFF.

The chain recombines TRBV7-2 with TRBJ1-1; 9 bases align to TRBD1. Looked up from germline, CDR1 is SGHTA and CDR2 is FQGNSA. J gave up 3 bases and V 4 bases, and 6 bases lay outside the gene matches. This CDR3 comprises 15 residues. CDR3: CASSSSTGGYTEAFF. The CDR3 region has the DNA TGTGCCAGCAGCTCAAGCACAGGGGGCTACACTGAAGCTTTCTTT.

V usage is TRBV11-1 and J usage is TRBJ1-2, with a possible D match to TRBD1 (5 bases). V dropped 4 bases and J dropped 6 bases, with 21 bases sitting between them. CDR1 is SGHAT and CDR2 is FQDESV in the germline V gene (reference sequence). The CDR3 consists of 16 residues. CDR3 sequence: CASSSGVIWEIDGYTF. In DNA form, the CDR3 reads TGTGCCAGCAGCTCGGGGGTCATCTGGGAAATTGATGGCTACACCTTC.

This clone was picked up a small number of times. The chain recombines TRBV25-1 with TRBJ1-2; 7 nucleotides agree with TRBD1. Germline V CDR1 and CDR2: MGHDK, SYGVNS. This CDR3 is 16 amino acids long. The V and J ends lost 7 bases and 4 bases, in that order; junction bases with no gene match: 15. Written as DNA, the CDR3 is TGTGCCAGCATCCAATCATCGGCAGGGGGTGTCTATGGCTACACCTTC. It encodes CASIQSSAGGVYGYTF.

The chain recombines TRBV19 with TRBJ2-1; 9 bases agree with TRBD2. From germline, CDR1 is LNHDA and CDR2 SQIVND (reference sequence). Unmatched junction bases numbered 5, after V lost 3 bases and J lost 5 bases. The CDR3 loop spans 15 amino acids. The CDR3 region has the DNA TGTGCCAGTAGTATCCGACTAGCGGTAAACAATGAGCAGTTCTTC. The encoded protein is CASSIRLAVNNEQFF.

The CDR3, as DNA: TGTGCCATCAGTGGAAACACAGGGAACACCGGGGAGCTGTTTTTT. Its translation is CAISGNTGNTGELFF. The chain is built from TRBV10-3 and TRBJ2-2; D is perhaps TRBD1 (5 bases). V was clipped by 4 bases and J by 1 base, with 10 bases between them. Germline V gene lookup returns CDR1 ENHRY and CDR2 SYGVKD. The CDR3 spans 15 residues.

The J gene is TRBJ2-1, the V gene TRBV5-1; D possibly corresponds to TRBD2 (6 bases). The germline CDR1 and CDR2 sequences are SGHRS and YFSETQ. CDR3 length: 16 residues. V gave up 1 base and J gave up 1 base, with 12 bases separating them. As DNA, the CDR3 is TGCGCCAGCAGCTTGAACCCAGGGAGGTCCTACAATGAGCAGTTCTTC. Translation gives CASSLNPGRSYNEQFF.

Here the CDR3 reads CASSRDEGGRGYTF. The CDR3 DNA reads as TGTGCCAGCAGCCGGGATGAAGGGGGCCGTGGCTACACCTTC. The chain recombines TRBV7-9 with TRBJ1-2; 7 bases are shared with TRBD1. This CDR3 comprises 14 residues. The germline V gene has CDR1 SEHNR and CDR2 FQNEAQ (reference sequence). Losses at the gene ends were 5 bases for V and 7 bases for J; bases not matched to a gene: 10.

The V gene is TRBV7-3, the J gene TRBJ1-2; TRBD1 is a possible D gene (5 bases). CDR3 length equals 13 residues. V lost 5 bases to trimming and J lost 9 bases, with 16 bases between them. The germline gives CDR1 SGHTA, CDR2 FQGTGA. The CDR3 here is CASSLTPGESYTF. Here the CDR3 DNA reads TGTGCCAGCAGCCTTACGCCGGGGGAGAGCTACACCTTC. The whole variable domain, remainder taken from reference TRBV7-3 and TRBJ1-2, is GAGVSQTPSNKVTEKGKYVELRCDPISGHTALYWYRQSLGQGPEFLIYFQGTGAADDSGLPNDRFFAVRPEGSVSTLKIQRTERGDSAVYLCASSLTPGESYTFGSGTRLTVV.

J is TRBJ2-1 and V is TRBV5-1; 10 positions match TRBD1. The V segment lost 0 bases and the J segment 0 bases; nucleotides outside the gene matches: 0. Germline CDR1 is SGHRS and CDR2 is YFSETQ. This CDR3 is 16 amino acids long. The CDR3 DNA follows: TGCGCCAGCAGCTTGGGGACAGGGGGCTCCTACAATGAGCAGTTCTTC. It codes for CASSLGTGGSYNEQFF.

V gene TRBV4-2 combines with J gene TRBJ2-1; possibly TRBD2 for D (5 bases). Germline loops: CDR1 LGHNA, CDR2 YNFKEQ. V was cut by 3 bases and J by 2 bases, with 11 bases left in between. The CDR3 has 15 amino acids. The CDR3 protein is CASSQAEGPYNEQFF. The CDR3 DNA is TGTGCCAGCAGCCAGGCCGAGGGCCCCTACAATGAGCAGTTCTTC.

CDR3 protein: CSVEGGSGSWTEAFF. In nucleotides, the CDR3 is TGCAGCGTTGAGGGTGGTTCGGGTTCTTGGACTGAAGCTTTCTTT. The chain is built from TRBV29-1 and TRBJ1-1; no clear D. The V end was cut by 3 bases, the J end by 5 bases, with 19 bases between. The germline CDR1 and CDR2 sequences are SQVTM and ANQGSEA. The CDR3 runs 15 residues.

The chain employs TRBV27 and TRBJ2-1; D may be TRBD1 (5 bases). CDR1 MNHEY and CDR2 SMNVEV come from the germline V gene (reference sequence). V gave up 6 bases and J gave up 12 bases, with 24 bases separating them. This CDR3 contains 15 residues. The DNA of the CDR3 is TGTGCCAGCAGCCCAAACTCAGGGTTTGATCGTCGGCAGTTCTTC. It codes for CASSPNSGFDRRQFF.

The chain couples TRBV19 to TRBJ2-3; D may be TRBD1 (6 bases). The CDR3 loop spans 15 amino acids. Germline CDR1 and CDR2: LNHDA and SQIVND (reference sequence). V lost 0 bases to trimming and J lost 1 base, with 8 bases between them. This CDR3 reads CASSIDRTGTDTQYF. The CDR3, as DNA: TGTGCCAGTAGTATAGATAGGACAGGCACAGATACGCAGTATTTT.

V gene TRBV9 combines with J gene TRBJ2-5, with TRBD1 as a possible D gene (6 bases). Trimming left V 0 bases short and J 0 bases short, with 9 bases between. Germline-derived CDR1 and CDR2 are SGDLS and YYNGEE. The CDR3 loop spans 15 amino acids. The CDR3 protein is CASSVAGTNQETQYF. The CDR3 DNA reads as TGTGCCAGCAGCGTAGCTGGGACAAACCAAGAGACCCAGTACTTC.

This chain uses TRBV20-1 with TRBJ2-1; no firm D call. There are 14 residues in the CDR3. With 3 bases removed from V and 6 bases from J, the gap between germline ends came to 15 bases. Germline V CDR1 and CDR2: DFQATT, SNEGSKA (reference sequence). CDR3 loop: CSASWANKVNEQFF. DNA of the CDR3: TGCAGTGCTAGTTGGGCGAACAAGGTCAATGAGCAGTTCTTC.

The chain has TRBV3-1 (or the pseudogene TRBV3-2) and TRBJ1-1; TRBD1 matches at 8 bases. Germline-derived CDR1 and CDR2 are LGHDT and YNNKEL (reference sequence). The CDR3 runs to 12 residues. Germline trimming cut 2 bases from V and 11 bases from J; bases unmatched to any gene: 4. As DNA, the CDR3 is TGTGCCAGCAGCCAAACGCAGGGGGCGGCTTTCTTT. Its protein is CASSQTQGAAFF.

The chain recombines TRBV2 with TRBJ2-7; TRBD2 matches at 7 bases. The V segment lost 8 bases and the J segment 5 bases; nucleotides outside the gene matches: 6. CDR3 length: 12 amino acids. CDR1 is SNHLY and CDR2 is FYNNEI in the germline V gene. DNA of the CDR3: TGTGCCAGCCGTTCGACTAGCCACGAGCAGTACTTC. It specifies CASRSTSHEQYF. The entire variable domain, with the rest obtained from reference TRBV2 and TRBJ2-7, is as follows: EPEVTQTPSHQVTQMGQEVILRCVPISNHLYFYWYRQILGQKVEFLVSFYNNEISEKSEIFDDQFSVERPDGSNFTLKIRSTKLEDSAMYFCASRSTSHEQYFGPGTRLTVT.

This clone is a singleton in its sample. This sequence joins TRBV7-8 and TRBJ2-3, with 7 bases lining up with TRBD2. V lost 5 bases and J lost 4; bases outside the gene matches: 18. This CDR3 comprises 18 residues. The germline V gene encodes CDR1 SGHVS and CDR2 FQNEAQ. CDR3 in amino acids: CASSTSFLFAGEPDTQYF. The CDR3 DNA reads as TGTGCCAGCAGCACCTCATTTCTTTTTGCGGGAGAGCCAGATACGCAGTATTTT.

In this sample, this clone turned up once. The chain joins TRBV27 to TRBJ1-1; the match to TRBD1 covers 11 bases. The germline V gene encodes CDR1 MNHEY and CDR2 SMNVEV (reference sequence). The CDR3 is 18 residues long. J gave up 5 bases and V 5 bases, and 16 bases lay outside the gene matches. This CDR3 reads CASSPSPDRGRWGTEAFF. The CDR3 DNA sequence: TGTGCCAGCAGTCCTTCCCCGGACAGGGGGCGTTGGGGGACTGAAGCTTTCTTT.

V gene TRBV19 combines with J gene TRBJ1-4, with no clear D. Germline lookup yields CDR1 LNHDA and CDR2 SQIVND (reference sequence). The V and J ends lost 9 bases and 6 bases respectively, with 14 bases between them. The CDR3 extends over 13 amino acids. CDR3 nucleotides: TGTGCCAGCGAGGGCCGAACCTATGAAAAACTGTTTTTT. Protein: CASEGRTYEKLFF. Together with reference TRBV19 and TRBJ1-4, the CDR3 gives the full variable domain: DGGITQSPKYLFRKEGQNVTLSCEQNLNHDAMYWYRQDPGQGLRLIYYSQIVNDFQKGDIAEGYSVSREKKESFPLTVTSAQKNPTAFYLCASEGRTYEKLFFGSGTQLSVL.

The CDR3 coding sequence is TGTGCCAGCAGCATACTAGCGGGAGGGCTAGATACGCAGTATTTT. This encodes CASSILAGGLDTQYF. The rearrangement uses TRBV5-6 and TRBJ2-3; 13 nucleotides agree with TRBD2. J gave up 5 bases and V 4 bases, and 4 bases lay outside the gene matches. Germline lookup yields CDR1 SGHDT and CDR2 YYEEEE. The CDR3 contains 15 residues.

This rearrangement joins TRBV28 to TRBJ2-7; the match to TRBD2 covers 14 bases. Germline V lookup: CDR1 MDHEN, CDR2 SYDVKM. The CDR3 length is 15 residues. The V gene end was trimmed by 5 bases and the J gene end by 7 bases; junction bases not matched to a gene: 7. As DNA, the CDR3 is TGTGCCAGCAGTGAGGGACTAGCGGGAGTAGGAGAGCAGTACTTC. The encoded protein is CASSEGLAGVGEQYF.

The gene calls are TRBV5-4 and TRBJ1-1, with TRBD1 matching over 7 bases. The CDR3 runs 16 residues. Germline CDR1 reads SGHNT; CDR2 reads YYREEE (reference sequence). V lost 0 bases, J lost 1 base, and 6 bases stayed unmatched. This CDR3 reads CASSLDQGVTNTEAFF. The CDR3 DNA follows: TGTGCCAGCAGCTTGGACCAGGGGGTCACGAACACTGAAGCTTTCTTT.

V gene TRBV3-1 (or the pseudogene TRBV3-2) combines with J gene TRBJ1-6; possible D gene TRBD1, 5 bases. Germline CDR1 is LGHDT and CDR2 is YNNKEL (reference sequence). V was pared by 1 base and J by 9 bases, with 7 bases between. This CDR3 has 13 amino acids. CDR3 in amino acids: CASSQGGVSPLHF. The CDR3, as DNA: TGTGCCAGCAGCCAAGGGGGGGTTTCACCCCTCCACTTT.

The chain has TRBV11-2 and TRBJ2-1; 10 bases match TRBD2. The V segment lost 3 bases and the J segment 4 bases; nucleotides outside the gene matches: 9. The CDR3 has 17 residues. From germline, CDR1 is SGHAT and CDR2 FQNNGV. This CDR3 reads CASSLVGTSGIYNEQFF. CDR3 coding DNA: TGTGCCAGCAGCTTGGTGGGAACTAGCGGGATATACAATGAGCAGTTCTTC.